These 10 T cell receptor beta chains came from one sample sequenced in a study of OX40 agonist ivuxolimab in advanced cancers. Libraries were prepared by immunoSEQ multiplex PCR; TCRdb keeps only in-frame clonotypes and omits some of them. The sample has fewer than 100,000 clones; around 87% are singletons. Sequenced here: CD4+ or CD8+ T cells sorted from blood, sampled in a trial of the OX40 agonist ivuxolimab. The receptors shown here come from an adult with an advanced solid tumor such as melanoma, head and neck, liver or kidney cancer.

The V and J genes are TRBV19 and TRBJ2-7; no definite D call. The CDR3 sequence is 12 residues long. The germline V and J ends were trimmed by 6 bases and 3 bases, with 9 bases remaining between them. Looked up from germline, CDR1 is LNHDA and CDR2 is SQIVND (reference sequence). CDR3 in amino acids: CASSTGRYEQYF. CDR3 in DNA: TGTGCCAGTAGCACGGGCCGCTACGAGCAGTACTTC.

The chain joins TRBV19 to TRBJ1-4, with no clear D. The CDR3 has 15 residues. Germline loops: CDR1 LNHDA, CDR2 SQIVND (reference sequence). V lost 6 bases to trimming and J lost 0 bases, with 11 bases between them. CDR3 coding DNA: TGTGCCAGTAGCCAAAATTGGGCAACTAATGAAAAACTGTTTTTT. Amino acids: CASSQNWATNEKLFF.

The chain has TRBV7-2 and TRBJ2-7; D may match TRBD1 or TRBD2 (7 bases each). V was trimmed by 2 bases and J by 2 bases, leaving 16 bases between them. CDR1 and CDR2 (germline): SGHTA, FQGNSA. This CDR3 is 16 amino acids long. Written as DNA, the CDR3 is TGTGCCAGCAGCTTAAGGGGGGGGACAGCAACCTACGAGCAGTACTTC. Protein: CASSLRGGTATYEQYF.

The chain employs TRBV5-1 and TRBJ2-1, with 7 bases that match TRBD2. CDR1 SGHRS and CDR2 YFSETQ come from the germline V gene. The CDR3 contains 18 residues. The V gene end was trimmed by 7 bases and the J gene end by 2 bases; junction bases not matched to a gene: 18. The CDR3 spells CASRYRPSGGGAYNEQFF. In nucleotides, the CDR3 is TGCGCCAGCCGTTACCGGCCTAGCGGCGGGGGAGCCTACAATGAGCAGTTCTTC.

The genes are TRBV2 and TRBJ2-5, with a tentative D call TRBD2 (6 bases). Germline V gives CDR1 SNHLY, CDR2 FYNNEI. The V end was cut by 10 bases, the J end by 0 bases, with 12 bases between. CDR3 length: 13 residues. CDR3 residues: CATSRDYQETQYF. In DNA form, the CDR3 reads TGTGCCACCAGCAGGGACTACCAAGAGACCCAGTACTTC.

This chain connects TRBV28 to TRBJ2-7, with D tentatively TRBD1 (5 bases). V was cut by 4 bases and J by 5 bases, with 18 bases left in between. CDR1 and CDR2 from the germline V gene are MDHEN and SYDVKM. The CDR3 has 15 residues. The chain's CDR3 is CASSSWRQGTHEQYF. In DNA form, the CDR3 reads TGTGCCAGCAGTTCCTGGCGGCAGGGAACCCACGAGCAGTACTTC.

This clone was counted ten times or more. CDR3 DNA: TGTGCCAGCAGCTCTCCCGACAGGGGGCTACGGTATGGCTACACCTTC. It is translated as CASSSPDRGLRYGYTF. The rearrangement uses TRBV11-2 and TRBJ1-2, with 10 bases that match TRBD1. Germline CDR1 is SGHAT and CDR2 is FQNNGV. The trim removed 4 bases at V and 5 bases at J, leaving 10 bases unmatched. The length of the CDR3 is 16 residues. Variable domain in full (rest from reference TRBV11-2 and TRBJ1-2): EAGVAQSPRYKIIEKRQSVAFWCNPISGHATLYWYQQILGQGPKLLIQFQNNGVVDDSQLPKDRFSAERLKGVDSTLKIQPAKLEDSAVYLCASSSPDRGLRYGYTFGSGTRLTVV.

This clone was found a few times. The chain employs TRBV9 and TRBJ1-4; 8 bases map to TRBD1. Germline V gene data show CDR1 as SGDLS and CDR2 as YYNGEE. This CDR3 has 16 residues. V lost 4 bases and J lost 10; bases outside the gene matches: 15. This chain's CDR3 is CASSLQPGGAEGKLFF. The CDR3 DNA follows: TGTGCCAGCAGCCTCCAACCAGGGGGCGCGGAAGGAAAACTGTTTTTT.

V and J are TRBV19 and TRBJ2-4, with 8 bases identical to TRBD1. V dropped 4 bases and J dropped 8; count of bases not matched to a gene: 10. CDR3 length: 15 residues. Looked up from germline, CDR1 is LNHDA and CDR2 is SQIVND (reference sequence). In DNA form, the CDR3 reads TGTGCCAGTAGTACCCCGACTGGCAGGGGGCACATTCAGTACTTC. This sequence encodes CASSTPTGRGHIQYF.

This clone turned up a few times. This chain links TRBV5-1 with TRBJ2-1; the match to TRBD2 covers 7 bases. V lost 6 bases, J lost 7 bases, and 13 bases stayed unmatched. This CDR3 region has 15 residues. Germline V gives CDR1 SGHRS, CDR2 YFSETQ. This CDR3 reads CASMVDAGAFNEQFF. The DNA for the CDR3 is TGCGCCAGCATGGTCGACGCGGGAGCGTTTAATGAGCAGTTCTTC.